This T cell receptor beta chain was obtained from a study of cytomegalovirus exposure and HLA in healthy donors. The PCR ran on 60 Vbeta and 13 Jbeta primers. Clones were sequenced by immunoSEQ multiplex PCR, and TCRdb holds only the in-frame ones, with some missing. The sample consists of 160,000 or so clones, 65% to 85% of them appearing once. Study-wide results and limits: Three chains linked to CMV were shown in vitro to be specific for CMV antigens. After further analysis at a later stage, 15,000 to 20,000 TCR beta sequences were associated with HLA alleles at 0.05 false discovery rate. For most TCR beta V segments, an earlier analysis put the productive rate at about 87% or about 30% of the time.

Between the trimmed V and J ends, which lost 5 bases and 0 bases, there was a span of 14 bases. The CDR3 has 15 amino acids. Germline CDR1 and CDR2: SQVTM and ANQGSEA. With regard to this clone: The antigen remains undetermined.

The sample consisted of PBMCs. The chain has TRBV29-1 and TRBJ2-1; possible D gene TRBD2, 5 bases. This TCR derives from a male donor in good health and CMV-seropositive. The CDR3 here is CSVYSGPSSYNEQFF. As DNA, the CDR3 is TGCAGCGTTTACAGCGGACCGAGCTCCTACAATGAGCAGTTCTTC.